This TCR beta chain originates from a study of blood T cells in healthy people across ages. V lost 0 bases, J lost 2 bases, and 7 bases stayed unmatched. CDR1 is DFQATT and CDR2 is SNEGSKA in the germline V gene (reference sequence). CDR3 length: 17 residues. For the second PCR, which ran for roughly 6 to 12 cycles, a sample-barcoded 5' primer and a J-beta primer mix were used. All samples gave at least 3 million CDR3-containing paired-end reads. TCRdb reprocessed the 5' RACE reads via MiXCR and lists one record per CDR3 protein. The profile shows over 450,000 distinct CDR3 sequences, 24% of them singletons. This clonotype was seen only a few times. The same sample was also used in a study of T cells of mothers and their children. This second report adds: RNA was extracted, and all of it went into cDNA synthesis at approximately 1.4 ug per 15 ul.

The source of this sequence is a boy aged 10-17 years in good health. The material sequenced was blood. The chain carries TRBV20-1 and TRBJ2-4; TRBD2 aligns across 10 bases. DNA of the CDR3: TGCAGTGCTAGAGATCCGTCTAGCGGGGGAACCAAAAACATTCAGTACTTC. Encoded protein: CSARDPSSGGTKNIQYF.